One and the same sample provided the 24 T cell receptor beta chains below, sequenced in a study of shared clonotypes between healthy human individuals. CD45RO negativity and positive selection for CCR7 defined naive CD8 cells, a population that excluded terminally differentiated effector memory CD45RA+ cells. Generated by immunoSEQ multiplex PCR, the TCRdb table keeps only in-frame clones and is missing some. Of about 1.9 million clones listed, around 93% are singletons. The sequencing input was naive CD8+ T cells from PBMCs. The receptors shown here come from a man younger than 35 in good health. Some clones in this sample may be carry-over from other donors' samples.

The chain recombines TRBV18 with TRBJ1-1; D unresolved. Per the germline V gene, CDR1 is KGHSH and CDR2 is LQKENI. V was pared by 1 base and J by 3 bases, with 6 bases between. This CDR3 has 13 amino acids. The CDR3 nucleotides are TGTGCCAGCTCACCACGAAGGGACACTGAAGCTTTCTTT. This encodes CASSPRRDTEAFF. Combining the CDR3 with reference TRBV18 and TRBJ1-1 gives the whole variable domain NAGVMQNPRHLVRRRGQEARLRCSPMKGHSHVYWYRQLPEEGLKFMVYLQKENIIDESGMPKERFSAEFPKEGPSILRIQQVVRGDSAAYFCASSPRRDTEAFFGQGTRLTVV.

The chain has TRBV5-4 and TRBJ2-1; the D gene is possibly TRBD2 (6 bases). The CDR3 covers 15 residues. Trimming removed 4 bases from V and 2 bases from J, with 13 bases in between. The V gene's germline CDR1 is SGHNT and CDR2 YYREEE (reference sequence). The CDR3 sequence: CASSGLAGPYNEQFF. The CDR3 DNA sequence: TGTGCCAGCAGCGGTCTGGCGGGACCCTACAATGAGCAGTTCTTC.

CDR3 protein: CASSLWARGQDQPQHF. In DNA, the CDR3 is TGTGCCAGCAGTTTATGGGCCAGGGGGCAGGATCAGCCCCAGCATTTT. J is TRBJ1-5 and V is TRBV28, with 8 positions matching TRBD1. The V segment lost 0 bases and the J segment 5 bases; nucleotides outside the gene matches: 6. CDR3 size: 16 residues. Germline CDR1 and CDR2: MDHEN and SYDVKM.

Points on this clone: The sample holds other DNA sequences that translate to the same CDR3. This chain links TRBV27 with TRBJ2-4; maybe TRBD1 (5 bases). V lost 3 bases to trimming and J lost 1 base, with 7 bases between them. This CDR3 region has 14 residues. Per the germline V gene, CDR1 is MNHEY and CDR2 is SMNVEV (reference sequence). The CDR3 here is CASSFQGAKNIQYF. CDR3 DNA: TGTGCCAGCAGTTTTCAGGGTGCCAAAAACATTCAGTACTTC.

This clone has just one count. V gene TRBV27 combines with J gene TRBJ1-4; tentatively, D is TRBD1 (5 bases). The V and J ends lost 5 bases and 3 bases respectively, with 13 bases between them. The CDR3 contains 15 residues. Germline assignment: CDR1 MNHEY and CDR2 SMNVEV (reference sequence). The CDR3 spells CASSGGWGANEKLFF. The CDR3 nucleotides are TGTGCCAGCAGTGGAGGGTGGGGGGCTAATGAAAAACTGTTTTTT.

This rearrangement joins TRBV30 to TRBJ2-5; D unclear. The germline V gene encodes CDR1 GTSNPN and CDR2 SVGIG (reference sequence). The CDR3 has 14 amino acids. Trimming pared 2 bases from V and 1 base from J, leaving 11 bases between. CDR3 residues: CAWSPGTFQETQYF. The CDR3 nucleotides are TGTGCCTGGAGTCCCGGCACTTTCCAAGAGACCCAGTACTTC.

V is TRBV7-2 and J is TRBJ1-1; D is possibly TRBD1 (5 bases). The germline V and J ends were trimmed by 4 bases and 2 bases, with 14 bases remaining between them. Germline assignment: CDR1 SGHTA and CDR2 FQGNSA. The CDR3 loop spans 15 amino acids. The CDR3 coding sequence is TGTGCCAGCAGCTCCCGCGGGGGGTCTAACACTGAAGCTTTCTTT. Amino acid sequence: CASSSRGGSNTEAFF.

This clone showed up just once. The chain joins TRBV2 to TRBJ1-5; a weak D match, TRBD1 (5 bases). The V gene lost 3 bases and the J gene lost 0 bases, with 12 bases spanning the gap. Germline V gene data show CDR1 as SNHLY and CDR2 as FYNNEI. CDR3 length: 16 amino acids. CDR3 nucleotides: TGTGCCAGCAGTGATCGGGGCCTCAATAGCAATCAGCCCCAGCATTTT. Translation gives CASSDRGLNSNQPQHF.

In regard to this clone: This CDR3 is also generated by other DNA sequences in the sample. Here the CDR3 DNA reads TGTGCCAGCAGCGTAGGTCTAGCGGACTCCTACGAGCAGTACTTC. It specifies CASSVGLADSYEQYF. The chain links TRBV9 to TRBJ2-7; 7 bases agree with TRBD2. With 0 bases clipped from V and 0 bases from J, the junction kept 3 bases outside the gene matches. The CDR3 loop spans 15 amino acids. Germline assignment: CDR1 SGDLS and CDR2 YYNGEE.

V is TRBV25-1 and J is TRBJ2-7; 8 nucleotides line up with TRBD1. The germline V gene has CDR1 MGHDK and CDR2 SYGVNS. The V gene end was trimmed by 1 base and the J gene end by 3 bases; junction bases not matched to a gene: 8. The CDR3 totals 16 residues. Written as DNA, the CDR3 is TGTGCCAGCAGTGAATGGGGAAGACAGGGGCGCTACGAGCAGTACTTC. It specifies CASSEWGRQGRYEQYF.

This clone was seen just once. The gene calls are TRBV19 and TRBJ2-7; 10 positions agree with TRBD1. V lost 4 bases to trimming and J lost 2 bases; unmatched junction nucleotides: 5. The CDR3 has 15 residues. The germline CDR1 and CDR2 sequences are LNHDA and SQIVND (reference sequence). CDR3 DNA sequence: TGTGCCAGTAGTAGAGGGACAGGGGCCCCCTACGAGCAGTACTTC. Translating it yields CASSRGTGAPYEQYF. The full variable domain, completed using reference TRBV19 and TRBJ2-7, is DGGITQSPKYLFRKEGQNVTLSCEQNLNHDAMYWYRQDPGQGLRLIYYSQIVNDFQKGDIAEGYSVSREKKESFPLTVTSAQKNPTAFYLCASSRGTGAPYEQYFGPGTRLTVT.

CDR3 sequence reads: CASSPDVANHEQYF. The DNA of the CDR3 is TGTGCCAGCAGTCCCGATGTTGCGAACCACGAGCAGTACTTC. J is TRBJ2-7 and V is TRBV11-2; D unclear. Trimming stripped 6 bases from V and 5 bases from J, with 17 bases between. The CDR3 sequence is 14 residues long. Germline CDR1 reads SGHAT; CDR2 reads FQNNGV.

V and J are TRBV6-5 and TRBJ2-5; 7 nucleotides line up with TRBD2. Judging by the DNA end, TRBJ2-7 fits better; the J call may be wrong. The CDR3 consists of 15 residues. Germline V gene data show CDR1 as MNHEY and CDR2 as SVGAGI. The CDR3 loop reads CASSPTGGSRYEQYF. CDR3 DNA sequence: TGTGCCAGCAGTCCCACCGGCGGGAGTAGGTACGAGCAGTACTTC.

This rearrangement joins TRBV28 to TRBJ2-3; 10 bases fit TRBD1. The J segment lost 1 base and the V segment lost 10 bases, leaving 5 bases of the junction unmatched. The CDR3 has 14 amino acids. Germline CDR1 reads MDHEN; CDR2 reads SYDVKM. The CDR3: CATETGGGTDTQYF. The DNA of the CDR3 is TGTGCCACCGAGACAGGGGGCGGCACAGATACGCAGTATTTT.

V is TRBV19 and J is TRBJ1-4, with D maybe TRBD2 (6 bases). The J call may be faulty, since TRBJ2-2 better matches the DNA end. Germline V gene lookup returns CDR1 LNHDA and CDR2 SQIVND (reference sequence). This CDR3 has 12 amino acids. The CDR3 sequence: CASSIGDSELFF. CDR3 DNA: TGTGCCAGTAGTATCGGGGACTCGGAGCTGTTTTTT.

The CDR3 DNA follows: TGCAGCGTTTCGGGACGGGCATACTCCGGGGAGCTGTTTTTT. This encodes CSVSGRAYSGELFF. The chain has TRBV29-1 and TRBJ2-2; tentatively, D is TRBD1 or TRBD2 (5 bases each). Germline V CDR1 and CDR2: SQVTM, ANQGSEA. The CDR3 covers 14 residues. The V end was cut by 5 bases, the J end by 6 bases, with 16 bases between.

The V call is TRBV7-9, the J call TRBJ2-2; 10 bases line up with TRBD2. After removal of 5 bases from V and 7 bases from J, the junction contained 10 bases not matched to a gene. Looked up from germline, CDR1 is SEHNR and CDR2 is FQNEAQ (reference sequence). The CDR3 covers 16 residues. The CDR3 spells CASSPRQREGNGELFF. The CDR3 DNA reads TGTGCCAGCAGCCCGAGACAGCGGGAGGGGAACGGGGAGCTGTTTTTT.

Note on this clone: Additional DNA sequences in this sample encode the identical CDR3. This chain links TRBV9 with TRBJ1-2; the D is unclear. Germline V gene sequence: CDR1 SGDLS, CDR2 YYNGEE. The V and J ends lost 0 bases and 5 bases respectively, with 5 bases between them. The CDR3 totals 12 residues. The CDR3 loop is CASSVDRYGYTF. CDR3 coding DNA: TGTGCCAGCAGCGTAGATCGTTATGGCTACACCTTC. Complete variable domain (other parts from reference TRBV9 and TRBJ1-2): DSGVTQTPKHLITATGQRVTLRCSPRSGDLSVYWYQQSLDQGLQFLIQYYNGEERAKGNILERFSAQQFPDLHSELNLSSLELGDSALYFCASSVDRYGYTFGSGTRLTVV.

This clone was counted a single time. V usage is TRBV30 and J usage is TRBJ2-7; D is ambiguous. V shed 6 bases and J shed 3 bases, with 15 bases lying between them. This CDR3 is built from 13 residues. Germline V gene lookup returns CDR1 GTSNPN and CDR2 SVGIG (reference sequence). The CDR3 protein is CACQELGLYEQYF. CDR3 coding DNA: TGTGCCTGCCAAGAACTCGGCCTCTACGAGCAGTACTTC.

The V and J genes are TRBV4-3 and TRBJ2-7, with D possibly matching TRBD2 (6 bases). The CDR3 is made up of 16 amino acids. V lost 3 bases to trimming and J lost 0 bases, with 15 bases between them. In germline, CDR1 is LGHNA, CDR2 YSLEER. The CDR3 bases are TGCGCCAGCAGCCACCGACTAGAAGGTAGCTCCTACGAGCAGTACTTC. Protein product: CASSHRLEGSSYEQYF.

Details on this clone: The same CDR3 arises from other DNA sequences in this sample as well. The V call is TRBV19, the J call TRBJ2-1; D might be TRBD1 (6 bases). V shed 2 bases and J shed 4 bases, with 6 bases lying between them. There are 13 residues in the CDR3. Germline-derived CDR1 and CDR2 are LNHDA and SQIVND (reference sequence). The CDR3 region has the DNA TGTGCCAGTAGTATAAGGGGGTACAATGAGCAGTTCTTC. This codes for CASSIRGYNEQFF.

J is TRBJ2-1 and V is TRBV15; TRBD2 matches at 9 bases. The germline gives CDR1 LNHNV, CDR2 YYDKDF (reference sequence). The ends lost 11 bases at V and 2 bases at J; junction bases unmatched: 4. The CDR3 contains 13 residues. CDR3 residues: CAVGTSPYNEQFF. In DNA form, the CDR3 reads TGTGCCGTCGGGACTAGCCCCTACAATGAGCAGTTCTTC.

The rearrangement joins TRBV11-2 to TRBJ2-2; D unclear. The CDR3 is 12 amino acids. V was shortened by 3 bases and J by 6 bases, with 5 bases between the two germline ends. CDR1 and CDR2 from the germline V gene are SGHAT and FQNNGV. CDR3 sequence: CASSLEAGELFF. The DNA of the CDR3 is TGTGCCAGCAGCTTGGAAGCCGGGGAGCTGTTTTTT.

This clone occurred a few times. The DNA for the CDR3 is TGTGCCAGCAGCCTAACAGCCGTCCCTCGGCACACCATATATTTT. Protein product: CASSLTAVPRHTIYF. The chain uses TRBV11-2 and TRBJ1-3; D is uncertain. Trimming removed 5 bases at V and 8 bases at J, with 19 bases between. The germline CDR1 and CDR2 sequences are SGHAT and FQNNGV. CDR3 length equals 15 residues.